Below, 26 T cell receptor beta chains from the same sample are listed, as sequenced in a study of cytomegalovirus exposure and HLA in healthy donors. Sequencing was performed with immunoSEQ multiplex PCR; in TCRdb, only in-frame clones are kept and a portion is missing. The sample records 150,000 or so clones, 85% to 90% being singletons. The sample was PBMCs. The source is a woman younger than 30 in good health and CMV-seropositive.

This chain uses TRBV6-1 with TRBJ1-2; maybe TRBD1 (6 bases). This CDR3 has 13 residues. The V end was cut by 7 bases, the J end by 3 bases, with 12 bases between. Germline CDR1 reads MNHNS; CDR2 reads SASEGT. CDR3: CASTGGRDYGYTF. The CDR3 DNA follows: TGTGCCAGCACGGGGGGCAGGGACTATGGCTACACCTTC.

This chain uses TRBV6-6 with TRBJ1-1, with TRBD1 as a possible D gene (6 bases). CDR1 is MNHNY, CDR2 SVGAGI, per germline (reference sequence). The CDR3 is made up of 16 amino acids. V lost 6 bases to trimming and J lost 2 bases, with 19 bases between them. CDR3 sequence: CASSRPPSQGNTEAFF. CDR3 nucleotide sequence: TGTGCCAGCAGCCGACCTCCCTCACAGGGTAACACTGAAGCTTTCTTT.

The chain combines TRBV28 with TRBJ2-3; 9 bases line up with TRBD1. The CDR3 is 14 amino acids. V shed 3 bases, J shed 4 bases, and the junction held 2 bases outside the gene matches. Germline CDR1 and CDR2: MDHEN and SYDVKM. This CDR3 reads CASSLGQGADTQYF. CDR3 nucleotide sequence: TGTGCCAGCAGTTTGGGACAGGGAGCAGATACGCAGTATTTT.

On this clone: Other DNA sequences from this sample encode an identical CDR3 as well. The rearrangement links TRBV18 to TRBJ2-3; 13 positions agree with TRBD2. CDR3 length equals 16 residues. Germline V gene data show CDR1 as KGHSH and CDR2 as LQKENI. The V gene end was trimmed by 3 bases and the J gene end by 6 bases; junction bases not matched to a gene: 6. CDR3 amino acids: CASSPRTSGGLDTQYF. For the CDR3, the DNA is TGTGCCAGCTCACCCAGGACTAGCGGGGGTTTGGATACGCAGTATTTT.

This clone was found a few times. The chain couples TRBV6-1 to TRBJ1-2; D may be TRBD1 (5 bases). CDR3 length: 12 amino acids. The V gene lost 6 bases and the J gene lost 8 bases, with 13 bases spanning the gap. Per the germline V gene, CDR1 is MNHNS and CDR2 is SASEGT. As DNA, the CDR3 is TGTGCCAGCAGGGAGACAAGGGGAGGCTACACCTTC. Protein: CASRETRGGYTF.

This rearrangement joins TRBV10-3 to TRBJ1-2; D is unresolved. CDR1 is ENHRY, CDR2 SYGVKD, per germline. With 0 bases removed from V and 3 bases from J, the gap between germline ends came to 11 bases. This CDR3 region has 15 residues. Here the CDR3 DNA reads TGTGCCATCAGTGAGTCGACCAGGCAACACTATGGCTACACCTTC. It specifies CAISESTRQHYGYTF.

The sample holds a few counts of this clone. At one boundary the junction diverges from the germline segment, which might be a read error. Here the CDR3 DNA reads TGTGCCAGCAACTTGCAGGGGGCGCTGAACACTGAAGCTTTCTTT. Protein sequence: CASNLQGALNTEAFF. This rearrangement joins TRBV5-4 to TRBJ1-1, with 8 bases identical to TRBD1. Germline V gives CDR1 SGHNT, CDR2 YYREEE (reference sequence). The CDR3 has 15 residues.

J is TRBJ1-5 and V is TRBV27; 9 positions match TRBD1. From germline, CDR1 is MNHEY and CDR2 SMNVEV (reference sequence). CDR3 size: 15 residues. Losses at the gene ends were 0 bases for V and 7 bases for J; bases not matched to a gene: 4. CDR3 coding DNA: TGTGCCAGCAGTTTATCCGGGACAGGGACCCAGCCCCAGCATTTT. It encodes CASSLSGTGTQPQHF.

This chain connects TRBV19 to TRBJ1-1; no clear D. The CDR3 length is 13 residues. Trimming cost V 5 bases and J 1 base, with 8 bases left between them. The V gene's germline CDR1 is LNHDA and CDR2 SQIVND (reference sequence). The CDR3 nucleotides read TGTGCCAGTAGTCTAACAGCGAACACTGAAGCTTTCTTT. It translates to CASSLTANTEAFF.

This clone was counted once. The CDR3 reads CASSLYPGLSGELFF. The CDR3 DNA is TGTGCCAGCAGCTTATATCCAGGGTTGTCCGGGGAGCTGTTTTTT. This chain links TRBV7-3 with TRBJ2-2, with D possibly being TRBD1 (5 bases). The CDR3 has 15 amino acids. V lost 2 bases to trimming and J lost 6 bases, with 13 bases between them. Looked up from germline, CDR1 is SGHTA and CDR2 is FQGTGA. Full variable domain (remainder filled in from reference TRBV7-3 and TRBJ2-2): GAGVSQTPSNKVTEKGKYVELRCDPISGHTALYWYRQSLGQGPEFLIYFQGTGAADDSGLPNDRFFAVRPEGSVSTLKIQRTERGDSAVYLCASSLYPGLSGELFFGEGSRLTVL.

V and J are TRBV6-6 and TRBJ1-2; D uncertain. This CDR3 is 14 amino acids long. The V end was cut by 0 bases, the J end by 1 base, with 6 bases between. Germline-derived CDR1 and CDR2 are MNHNY and SVGAGI (reference sequence). The CDR3 DNA follows: TGTGCCAGCAGTTACTCGCGGGTTAACTATGGCTACACCTTC. It specifies CASSYSRVNYGYTF.

This chain uses TRBV5-4 with TRBJ1-1; D unresolved. V was cut by 5 bases and J by 1 base, with 15 bases left in between. Germline-derived CDR1 and CDR2 are SGHNT and YYREEE (reference sequence). CDR3 length: 15 amino acids. The chain's CDR3 is CASSSLGRENTEAFF. CDR3 sequence (DNA): TGTGCCAGCAGTTCATTAGGACGGGAGAACACTGAAGCTTTCTTT.

The CDR3 sequence is CASSFDNGNNEQFF. The CDR3 DNA reads as TGTGCCAGCAGTTTCGACAATGGAAACAATGAGCAGTTCTTC. The gene calls are TRBV6-5 and TRBJ2-1, with no clear D. V shed 4 bases and J shed 5 bases, with 12 bases lying between them. This CDR3 is built from 14 residues. Germline V gene lookup returns CDR1 MNHEY and CDR2 SVGAGI.

This clone was detected only a few times. The V and J genes are TRBV10-3 and TRBJ1-6, with D possibly being TRBD1 (5 bases). With 10 bases removed from V and 8 bases from J, the gap between germline ends came to 15 bases. This CDR3 has 13 amino acids. The germline CDR1 and CDR2 sequences are ENHRY and SYGVKD. This CDR3 is CATSLGGYSPLHF. As DNA, the CDR3 is TGTGCCACTTCACTGGGGGGGTATTCACCCCTCCACTTT.

J is TRBJ2-7 and V is TRBV27, with 8 bases matching TRBD1. This CDR3 comprises 15 residues. From germline, CDR1 is MNHEY and CDR2 SMNVEV (reference sequence). The ends lost 0 bases at V and 3 bases at J; junction bases unmatched: 4. In DNA, the CDR3 is TGTGCCAGCAGTTTATCAGGGACAGGAGACTACGAGCAGTACTTC. This codes for CASSLSGTGDYEQYF.

V is TRBV7-2 and J is TRBJ2-1; 9 bases match TRBD2. Germline V gene lookup returns CDR1 SGHTA and CDR2 FQGNSA. The CDR3 totals 16 residues. The J segment lost 8 bases and the V segment lost 5 bases, leaving 13 bases of the junction unmatched. CDR3 DNA: TGTGCCAGCAGCCAGAGCGCTAGCGGGGTGGTCCATGAGCAGTTCTTC. Translated, it gives CASSQSASGVVHEQFF.

The chain carries TRBV5-6 and TRBJ2-2; TRBD1 agrees at 9 bases. CDR3 size: 15 residues. Germline-derived CDR1 and CDR2 are SGHDT and YYEEEE. V dropped 4 bases and J dropped 0; count of bases not matched to a gene: 1. Here the CDR3 DNA reads TGTGCCAGCAGCCGGGACAGGGCGAACACCGGGGAGCTGTTTTTT. Translating gives CASSRDRANTGELFF.

The rearrangement links TRBV7-9 to TRBJ2-7, with TRBD2 as a possible D gene (6 bases). CDR1 is SEHNR and CDR2 is FQNEAQ in the germline V gene (reference sequence). CDR3 length: 16 residues. The ends were cut back, 1 base at V and 2 bases at J, with 15 bases in the middle. CDR3 bases: TGTGCCAGCAGCTTAGTGGAGGGGCCCGGTACCTACGAGCAGTACTTC. It yields the protein CASSLVEGPGTYEQYF.

In its sample, this clone was seen once. J is TRBJ1-3 and V is TRBV28, with 7 bases aligning to TRBD1. The germline gives CDR1 MDHEN, CDR2 SYDVKM. This CDR3 contains 17 residues. With V trimmed by 6 bases and J by 0 bases, 11 bases remained unmatched. The CDR3 DNA follows: TGTGCCAGCAGCCTACAGGGGACGTATGGCTCTGGAAACACCATATATTTT. Protein sequence: CASSLQGTYGSGNTIYF.

This clone was found once. CDR3 nucleotides: TGTGCCAGCAGCTTGAGTGCCGGGACCTACGAGCAGTACTTC. It specifies CASSLSAGTYEQYF. The V and J genes are TRBV5-6 and TRBJ2-7; D might be TRBD2 (5 bases). Looked up from germline, CDR1 is SGHDT and CDR2 is YYEEEE. The V gene lost 1 base and the J gene lost 2 bases, with 10 bases spanning the gap. CDR3 length: 14 residues.

V and J are TRBV27 and TRBJ1-6; 11 bases agree with TRBD1. The germline V gene has CDR1 MNHEY and CDR2 SMNVEV (reference sequence). This CDR3 region has 14 residues. Trimming took 6 bases from V and 10 from J; bases not matched to a gene: 5. The CDR3 DNA is TGTGCCAGCAGCATTGGACAGGGGGCATCACCCCTCCACTTT. Translated: CASSIGQGASPLHF.

J is TRBJ2-1 and V is TRBV4-1, with TRBD2 matching 15 bases. CDR1 and CDR2 (germline): MGHRA, YSYEKL. The CDR3 has 20 amino acids. The junction had 15 bases not matched to a gene; V was cut back by 2 bases and J by 7 bases. The CDR3 loop is CASSQSGLAGGLGFINEQFF. Here the CDR3 DNA reads TGCGCCAGCAGCCAATCTGGACTAGCGGGGGGGCTAGGTTTTATAAATGAGCAGTTCTTC.

CDR3 sequence reads: CASSVVPQAISGNTIYF. The CDR3 DNA reads as TGTGCCAGCAGCGTAGTACCCCAGGCCATCTCTGGAAACACCATATATTTT. The chain employs TRBV9 and TRBJ1-3; D is unclear. The CDR3 is 17 residues long. CDR1 SGDLS and CDR2 YYNGEE come from the germline V gene. Between the trimmed V and J ends, which lost 0 bases and 0 bases, there was a span of 13 bases.

In its sample, this clone was seen a few times. This chain links TRBV6-5 with TRBJ1-6, with D possibly TRBD1 on 6 matching bases. Germline values: CDR1 MNHEY, CDR2 SVGAGI. The V end lost 4 bases, the J end lost 10 bases, and 17 bases lay between the germline ends. The CDR3 is 15 amino acids. For the CDR3, the DNA is TGTGCCAGCAGTTTGGGGGCAGGGATGTACTCACCCCTCCACTTT. Protein: CASSLGAGMYSPLHF.

This clone was detected a few times. This chain joins TRBV15 and TRBJ2-7; 9 nucleotides align to TRBD1. The V segment lost 6 bases and the J segment 6 bases; nucleotides outside the gene matches: 9. The germline CDR1 and CDR2 sequences are LNHNV and YYDKDF (reference sequence). The CDR3 is 14 amino acids. The CDR3 DNA is TGTGCCACCAGACCGGGACAGGGACGTGGCGAGCAGTACTTC. Residues: CATRPGQGRGEQYF. The variable domain in full, with the rest retrieved from reference TRBV15 and TRBJ2-7, is DAMVIQNPRYQVTQFGKPVTLSCSQTLNHNVMYWYQQKSSQAPKLLFHYYDKDFNNEADTPDNFQSRRPNTSFCFLDIRSPGLGDTAMYLCATRPGQGRGEQYFGPGTRLTVT.

This rearrangement joins TRBV7-9 to TRBJ1-2; 10 nucleotides align to TRBD1. Germline CDR1 SEHNR, CDR2 FQNEAQ (reference sequence). This CDR3 contains 15 residues. V dropped 5 bases and J dropped 2; count of bases not matched to a gene: 5. CDR3 sequence (DNA): TGTGCCAGCAGCGGTTGGGACAGGGGAAACTATGGCTACACCTTC. It is translated as CASSGWDRGNYGYTF. Drawing the rest from reference TRBV7-9 and TRBJ1-2, the complete variable domain is DTGVSQNPRHKITKRGQNVTFRCDPISEHNRLYWYRQTLGQGPEFLTYFQNEAQLEKSRLLSDRFSAERPKGSFSTLEIQRTEQGDSAMYLCASSGWDRGNYGYTFGSGTRLTVV.